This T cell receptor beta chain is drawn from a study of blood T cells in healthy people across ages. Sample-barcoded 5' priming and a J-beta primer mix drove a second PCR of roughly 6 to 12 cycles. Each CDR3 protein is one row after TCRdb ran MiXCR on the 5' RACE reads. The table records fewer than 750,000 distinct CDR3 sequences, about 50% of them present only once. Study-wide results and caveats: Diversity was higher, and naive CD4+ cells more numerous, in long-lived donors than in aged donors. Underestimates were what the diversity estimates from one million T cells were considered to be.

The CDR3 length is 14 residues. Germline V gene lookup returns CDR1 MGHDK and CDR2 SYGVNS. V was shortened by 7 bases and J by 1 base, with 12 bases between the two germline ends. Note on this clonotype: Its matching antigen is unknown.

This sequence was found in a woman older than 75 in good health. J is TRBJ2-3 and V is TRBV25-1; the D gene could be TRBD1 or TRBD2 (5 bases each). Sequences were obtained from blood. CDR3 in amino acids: CASTKWDGTDTQYF. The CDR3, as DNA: TGTGCCAGCACAAAGTGGGACGGCACAGATACGCAGTATTTT.